This paragraph covers one T cell receptor (beta chain) sequence. Its matching antigen is unknown. Trimming took off 3 bases at V and 3 bases at J, with 15 bases between the two ends. The CDR3 sequence is 15 residues long. Germline-derived CDR1 and CDR2 are KGHSH and LQKENI. This record belongs to a study of shared clonotypes between healthy human individuals. In the study's own analysis: Filtering of immunoSEQ junctional sequences could not match full-length read filtering. The assay was immunoSEQ multiplex PCR, and TCRdb's table has in-frame clones only and misses some. The V and J calls and the clone size are those of that table, but D and trimming were determined from the DNA. Among approximately 1.5 million clones listed, roughly 98.5% were seen once. Notes on the study in general: Genetic and exposure-history diversity was limited by the small donor number. Larger estimated richness was generally seen in naive subsets than in memory subsets. Shared clonotypes across all four donors exceeded non-shared ones in generation probability.

This chain joins TRBV18 and TRBJ2-7; tentatively, D is TRBD1 (7 bases). The TCR originated in a man aged 25-40 years in good health. Sequencing input: naive CD4+ T cells sorted from blood. The sample's subset: CD45RA+ positively selected. CDR3 sequence: CASSPGAGQNYEQYF. As DNA, the CDR3 is TGTGCCAGCTCACCCGGGGCGGGACAGAACTACGAGCAGTACTTC.